A selection of T cell receptor beta chains follows, all from one sample in a study of T cells in Graves' hyperthyroidism and ophthalmopathy. From the multiplex PCR reads, TCRdb called clonotypes with MiXCR, one entry per CDR3 protein. The table includes around 520,000 distinct CDR3 sequences, over 13% detected once. Sequencing used blood. These TCRs come from a woman between 18 and 29 years old with Graves' hyperthyroidism. Each CDR3 is given with its conserved first and last residue. The D gene is left open where the match is weak. For some rows the clone size is stated as once, few or many, or as a class when expanded; others skip it.

V gene	J gene	clone size	D gene	CDR3 DNA	CDR3 protein
TRBV12-3/TRBV12-4	TRBJ2-1	NA	NA	TGTGCCAGCAGCCTCCCTGGGGGGTTTAATGAGCAGTTCTTC	CASSLPGGFNEQFF
TRBV24-1	TRBJ2-7	many	NA	TGTGCCACCAGTGATTTTTCCCAACCCAGGAGGTCCCACGAGCAGTACTTC	CATSDFSQPRRSHEQYF
TRBV12-5	TRBJ2-3	few	TRBD2	TGTGCTAGTGGTCTGTTGACTAGCGCCTACACAGATACGCAGTATTTT	CASGLLTSAYTDTQYF
TRBV6-6	TRBJ2-1	many	NA	TGTGCCAGCAGTTACCAGACAGGATCGGGGGAGTTCTTC	CASSYQTGSGEFF
TRBV20-1	TRBJ1-1	many	TRBD1	TGCAGTGCCAGACAGGGGGCCGGCGGAGGTACTGAAGCTTTCTTT	CSARQGAGGGTEAFF
TRBV7-9	TRBJ1-1	NA	NA	TGTGCCAGCAGCTTTCAAGTACAAAACACTGAAGCTTTCTTT	CASSFQVQNTEAFF
TRBV24-1	TRBJ2-7	few	NA	TGTGCCACCAGTGATGCCGTGGGGCAGCCGCACTACGAGCAGTACTTC	CATSDAVGQPHYEQYF
TRBV5-1	TRBJ1-1	NA	NA	TGCGCCAGCAGCTTGACAGGACGGACGAACACTGAAGCTTTCTTT	CASSLTGRTNTEAFF
TRBV5-1	TRBJ2-3	few	NA	TGCGCCACCTCCCCCAGGAATCCAGGGGGCACAGATACGCAGTATTTT	CATSPRNPGGTDTQYF
TRBV13	TRBJ2-7	once	NA	TGTGCCAGCAGCTTCAACAGGGGAGGAAACTACGAGCAGTACTTC	CASSFNRGGNYEQYF
TRBV27	TRBJ2-6	many	NA	TGTGCCAGCAGTCAGCAGGGGTCCGGGGCCAACGTCCTGACTTTC	CASSQQGSGANVLTF
TRBV11-3	TRBJ1-3	many	NA	TGTGCCAGCAGCCCAGGGTTTGCCGGAGACACCATATATTTT	CASSPGFAGDTIYF
TRBV19	TRBJ2-1	NA	NA	TGTGCCAGTGCTATCGGGAATGAGCAGTTCTTC	CASAIGNEQFF
TRBV7-8	TRBJ1-1	many	NA	TGTGCCAGCAGCCCGGGACATTCGAACACTGAAGCTTTCTTT	CASSPGHSNTEAFF
TRBV19	TRBJ1-4	NA	NA	TGTGCCAGTAGTACCCCAGGGAAGGGGGATGAAAAACTGTTTTTT	CASSTPGKGDEKLFF
TRBV6-2/TRBV6-3	TRBJ2-5	few	NA	TGTGCCAGCAGTTACCGTGACGGGGGAGAGACCCAGTACTTC	CASSYRDGGETQYF
TRBV9	TRBJ2-1	few	NA	TGTGCCAGCAGCGTTGGCCTAGTCGTGGGCTACAATGAGCAGTTCTTC	CASSVGLVVGYNEQFF
TRBV15	TRBJ2-6	few	NA	TGTGCCACCAGCCGACCCGAAGGAGCCTCTGGGGCCAACGTCCTGACTTTC	CATSRPEGASGANVLTF
TRBV28	TRBJ2-1	many	NA	TGTGCCAGCCTCCCGCCCATGGCCCCTTACAATGAGCAGTTCTTC	CASLPPMAPYNEQFF
TRBV24-1	TRBJ2-7	many	NA	TGTGCCACCAGTGAGGCCGGGGGTTACGAGCAGTACTTC	CATSEAGGYEQYF
TRBV12-3/TRBV12-4	TRBJ1-2	NA	NA	TGTGCCAGCAGTTACTTAGCTGGGGGCAGCTATGGCTACACCTTC	CASSYLAGGSYGYTF
TRBV6-5	TRBJ1-2	NA	NA	TGTGCCAGCAGTTTAAGGAACGGGGCCTATGGCTACACCTTC	CASSLRNGAYGYTF
TRBV18	TRBJ1-3	many	NA	TGTGCCAGCTCACCGTATACAGAATCTGGAAACACCATATATTTT	CASSPYTESGNTIYF
TRBV10-3	TRBJ1-6	NA	NA	TGTGCCATCAGTCCGACAGATAGCGGCGATTCACCCCTCCACTTT	CAISPTDSGDSPLHF
TRBV7-3	TRBJ2-3	NA	NA	TGTGCCAGCAGCTCTGGACTCGGTGCTAGCACAGATACGCAGTATTTT	CASSSGLGASTDTQYF
TRBV19	TRBJ2-5	many	NA	TGTGCCAGTAGCAACCGAGGGAGGGAGACCCAGTACTTC	CASSNRGRETQYF
TRBV19	TRBJ1-4	many	TRBD1	TGTGCCAGTAGTTACCTTGGGACAGGGCTAAATGAAAAACTGTTTTTT	CASSYLGTGLNEKLFF
TRBV20-1	TRBJ2-3	many	TRBD1	TGCAGTGCTAGAGTATGGGGACAGGGCCCCACAGATACGCAGTATTTT	CSARVWGQGPTDTQYF
TRBV11-2	TRBJ1-4	many	NA	TGTGCCAGCAGCTTAGGAGGGGCAGCTAATGAAAAACTGTTTTTT	CASSLGGAANEKLFF
TRBV2	TRBJ2-5	many	NA	TGTGCCGGCGGTGTAACTTTAGAGACCCAGTACTTC	CAGGVTLETQYF
TRBV11-2	TRBJ1-1	many	NA	TGTGCCAGCAGCTTCCAAGGACCGTTCGGCACTGAAGCTTTCTTT	CASSFQGPFGTEAFF
TRBV10-1	TRBJ2-7	many	TRBD2	TGCGCCAGCAGTGAGAGTGGACTAGCGGGAGTGCAGTACTTC	CASSESGLAGVQYF
TRBV3-1	TRBJ1-6	NA	NA	TGTGCCAGCAGCCAAGACCCGGGAGGGCGGTCACCCCTCCACTTT	CASSQDPGGRSPLHF
TRBV5-1	TRBJ2-6	many	TRBD2	TGCGCCAGCAGCTTGGCGCTAGCGGGAGTCTCAGGGGCCAACGTCCTGACTTTC	CASSLALAGVSGANVLTF
TRBV5-1	TRBJ2-5	many	NA	TGCGCCAGCAGCTTGGTATTAGCGCAGATCCAAGAGACCCAGTACTTC	CASSLVLAQIQETQYF
TRBV12-3/TRBV12-4	TRBJ1-1	many	NA	TGTGCCAGCAGTAACAGGAACACTGAAGCTTTCTTT	CASSNRNTEAFF
TRBV14	TRBJ2-2	many	NA	TGTGCCAGCAGCCAGCCTCGGGGATCCAACACCGGGGAGCTGTTTTTT	CASSQPRGSNTGELFF
TRBV12-3/TRBV12-4	TRBJ2-2	many	NA	TGTGCCAGCAGTGCGAGGAGAGCCGGGGAGCTGTTTTTT	CASSARRAGELFF
TRBV12-3/TRBV12-4	TRBJ2-7	many	TRBD1	TGTGCCAGCAGTTTAGGCGTGACAGGGGCTTCCTACGAGCAGTACTTC	CASSLGVTGASYEQYF
TRBV9	TRBJ2-2	many	TRBD2	TGTGCCAGCAGCGCGAGCGGGATGAACACCGGGGAGCTGTTTTTT	CASSASGMNTGELFF
TRBV20-1	TRBJ2-3	many	TRBD2	TGCAGTGCCCCGGGACTAGCGGGAGGGCCGTTAGATACGCAGTATTTT	CSAPGLAGGPLDTQYF
TRBV4-1	TRBJ1-5	NA	NA	TGCGCCAGCAGCCAATCCATGGGAGAGGTCATTCAGCCCCAGCATTTT	CASSQSMGEVIQPQHF
TRBV5-6	TRBJ2-1	many	TRBD2	TGTGCCAGCAGCCTGATGTCCTCGACTAGCGGGAGCACCCCGGATGAGCAGTTCTTC	CASSLMSSTSGSTPDEQFF
TRBV5-1	TRBJ1-6	NA	NA	TGCGCCAGCAGCGGCGATAATTCACCCCTCCACTTT	CASSGDNSPLHF
TRBV24-1	TRBJ1-5	few	NA	TGTGCCACCAGTGTCCATTTGGCCCCCAGCACTGTTAAGCCCCAGCATTTT	CATSVHLAPSTVKPQHF
TRBV12-3/TRBV12-4	TRBJ1-5	many	NA	TGTGCCAGCAGTCCCCAGCCGGGTAGCAATCAGCCCCAGCATTTT	CASSPQPGSNQPQHF
TRBV20-1	TRBJ1-5	many	NA	TGCAGTGCTAGACCTCGAGGCCCCTGGAGGGGTGACAATCAGCCCCAGCATTTT	CSARPRGPWRGDNQPQHF
TRBV24-1	TRBJ2-3	NA	TRBD1	TGTGCCACCAGTGACTATGGGACAGGGGGGCATAGCACAGATACGCAGTATTTT	CATSDYGTGGHSTDTQYF
TRBV19	TRBJ2-1	few	TRBD2	TGTGCCAGTACTCCGGGACTAGGGTCTTTTAATGAGCAGTTCTTC	CASTPGLGSFNEQFF